A selection of T cell receptor beta chains follows, all from one sample in a study of T cells in Graves' hyperthyroidism and ophthalmopathy. TCRdb called the multiplex PCR reads again in MiXCR, with one record for every CDR3 protein. The table records 500,000 to 650,000 distinct CDR3 sequences, around 43% of them present only once. The sample was peripheral blood or thyroid tissue (not recorded which). The receptors derive from an adult woman with Graves' disease, either hyperthyroidism or ophthalmopathy (not recorded which). Each CDR3 is given with its conserved first and last residue. D genes are given only for firm matches. Expanded clones are given a class, and other clones once, few, many or no size at all.

TRBJ1-2 | TRBV7-9 | many | - | CASSSGRDGYTF | TGTGCCAGCAGCTCTGGCAGGGACGGCTACACCTTC
TRBJ1-2 | TRBV9 | - | - | CASRDDYGYTF | TGTGCCAGCCGGGATGACTATGGCTACACCTTC
TRBJ1-5 | TRBV6-5 | many | - | CASSYITGEGPQHF | TGTGCCAGCAGTTACATTACAGGCGAGGGGCCCCAGCATTTT
TRBJ2-7 | TRBV10-3 | - | - | CAISEDRVREQYF | TGTGCCATCAGTGAGGACAGAGTTCGAGAGCAGTACTTC
TRBJ1-2 | TRBV10-3 | - | TRBD1 | CAISDHRGVVYGYTF | TGTGCCATCAGTGATCACAGGGGAGTGGTCTATGGCTACACCTTC
TRBJ2-7 | TRBV12-3/TRBV12-4 | - | TRBD1 | CATSDPGQGAHEQYF | TGTGCCACCAGTGATCCGGGACAGGGGGCTCACGAGCAGTACTTC
TRBJ2-1 | TRBV7-9 | - | - | CASSAAGNEQFF | TGTGCCAGCAGCGCGGCGGGTAATGAGCAGTTCTTC
TRBJ2-5 | TRBV6-1 | many | - | CASSDRGQETQYF | TGTGCCAGCAGCGACAGAGGCCAAGAGACCCAGTACTTC
TRBJ1-2 | TRBV7-9 | - | TRBD1 | CASSFGTGGLGYTF | TGTGCCAGCAGCTTCGGGACAGGGGGCTTGGGCTACACCTTC
TRBJ1-4 | TRBV5-2 | - | - | CAGSLNTDRTNERLFF | TGTGCCGGCAGCTTGAATACGGACAGAACTAATGAAAGACTGTTTTTT
TRBJ2-7 | TRBV6-2/TRBV6-3 | - | - | CASSYFGGPYEQYF | TGTGCCAGCAGTTACTTTGGGGGACCCTACGAGCAGTACTTC
TRBJ1-1 | TRBV2 | - | TRBD1 | CVSSGVTGQTEAFF | TGTGTCAGCAGTGGGGTGACAGGGCAAACTGAAGCTTTCTTC
TRBJ2-5 | TRBV12-3/TRBV12-4 | many | TRBD2 | CASSWGLAGETQYF | TGTGCCAGCAGTTGGGGACTAGCGGGAGAGACCCAGTACTTC
TRBJ2-7 | TRBV4-3 | - | - | CASSQDREQSSYEQYF | TGCGCCAGCAGCCAAGATCGTGAACAGTCATCCTACGAGCAGTACTTC
TRBJ2-6 | TRBV20-1 | - | TRBD1 | CSARRDRDTEAF | TGCAGTGCTAGACGAGACAGGGACACTGAAGCTTTC
TRBJ1-1 | TRBV29-1 | - | - | CSVQGSGTRDTEAFF | TGCAGCGTTCAGGGGTCAGGGACACGGGACACTGAAGCTTTCTTT
TRBJ2-7 | TRBV4-1 | few | TRBD1 | CASSQNSGQGVNEQYF | TGCGCCAGCAGCCAAAATTCAGGGCAGGGGGTCAACGAGCAGTACTTC
TRBJ1-1 | TRBV7-9 | few | - | CASSLEGGPNTEAFF | TGTGCCAGCAGCTTAGAAGGGGGGCCGAACACTGAAGCTTTCTTT
TRBJ1-6 | TRBV15 | few | - | CATKTLASPLHF | TGTGCCACAAAGACCTTGGCTTCACCCCTCCACTTT
TRBJ1-2 | TRBV20-1 | many | TRBD1 | CSASVVQGAGYTF | TGCAGTGCTAGTGTTGTCCAGGGGGCTGGCTACACCTTC
TRBJ1-3 | TRBV2 | few | - | CASSSQGPGNTIYF | TGTGCCAGTTCGTCCCAGGGGCCAGGAAACACCATATATTTT
TRBJ2-7 | TRBV2 | - | TRBD1 | CASRQQGNEQYF | TGTGCCAGCAGACAACAGGGGAATGAGCAGTACTTC
TRBJ1-1 | TRBV7-9 | - | - | CASSSKSTGPEAFF | TGTGCCAGCAGCTCGAAGTCGACAGGACCCGAGGCTTTCTTT
TRBJ1-1 | TRBV20-1 | many | TRBD1 | CSATRTGGGEAFF | TGCAGTGCTACCCGGACAGGGGGTGGTGAAGCTTTCTTT
TRBJ2-7 | TRBV7-9 | - | - | CASSPPGRPSYEQYF | TGTGCCAGCAGCCCCCCGGGACGGCCCTCCTACGAGCAGTACTTC
TRBJ1-5 | TRBV28 | many | - | CASRPGEDQPQHF | TGTGCCAGCAGGCCAGGGGAGGATCAGCCCCAGCATTTT
TRBJ2-7 | TRBV20-1 | - | - | CSARTQWGTHYEQYF | TGCAGTGCTAGAACCCAGTGGGGGACCCACTACGAGCAGTACTTC
TRBJ1-6 | TRBV4-2 | many | - | CASSQKRDTQISPLHF | TGTGCCAGCAGCCAAAAGAGGGACACCCAAATTTCACCCCTCCACTTT
TRBJ1-6 | TRBV6-1 | - | - | CASSESQTNSPLHF | TGTGCCAGCAGTGAAAGCCAGACAAATTCACCCCTCCACTTT
TRBJ1-6 | TRBV19 | many | - | CASSIATGGQHNSPLHF | TGTGCCAGTAGTATAGCCACCGGGGGACAACATAATTCACCCCTCCACTTT
TRBJ1-1 | TRBV2 | - | TRBD1 | CASSHISTVPGGAFF | TGTGCCAGCAGCCACATCTCGACAGTCCCAGGGGGAGCTTTCTTT
TRBJ1-2 | TRBV20-1 | many | - | CSARESALSYGYTF | TGCAGTGCTAGAGAGTCGGCGCTGAGCTATGGCTACACCTTC
TRBJ1-5 | TRBV12-3/TRBV12-4 | once | - | CASSLGGWGGTYQPQHF | TGTGCCAGCAGTTTAGGAGGCTGGGGAGGTACTTATCAGCCCCAGCATTTT
TRBJ1-2 | TRBV29-1 | few | - | CSVLGDDGYTF | TGCAGCGTGTTAGGGGACGATGGCTACACCTTC
TRBJ1-3 | TRBV29-1 | few | - | CSLDGERSGNTIYF | TGCAGCTTGGACGGGGAGAGGTCTGGAAACACCATATATTTT
TRBJ2-5 | TRBV10-3 | - | TRBD1 | CAISVRGQAQETQYF | TGTGCCATCAGCGTGAGAGGACAGGCCCAAGAGACCCAGTACTTC
TRBJ1-3 | TRBV12-3/TRBV12-4 | - | - | CASSSTGGSGNTIYF | TGTGCCAGCAGTTCCACAGGAGGCTCTGGAAACACCATATATTTT
TRBJ1-5 | TRBV9 | few | - | CASSVGSGDQPQHF | TGTGCCAGCAGCGTAGGTTCAGGGGATCAGCCCCAGCATTTT
TRBJ2-7 | TRBV19 | - | - | CASSIGQTGMAGTYEQYF | TGTGCCAGTAGTATCGGGCAAACTGGGATGGCCGGCACCTACGAGCAGTACTTC
TRBJ1-4 | TRBV20-1 | - | - | CSLNREANEKLFF | TGCAGTCTTAACAGGGAGGCTAATGAAAAACTGTTTTTT
TRBJ1-2 | TRBV7-9 | few | - | CASSTTGGDYGYTF | TGTGCCAGCTCAACGACAGGAGGGGACTATGGCTACACCTTC
TRBJ1-1 | TRBV7-2 | few | - | CASSPSIMNTEAFF | TGTGCCAGCAGCCCCTCCATCATGAACACTGAAGCTTTCTTT